This T cell receptor (beta chain) was captured by sequencing in a study of early T cells in non-severe SARS-CoV-2 infection (TCRdb year 2021). Regarding the complete study: Bulk RNA from unsorted whole blood was used for TCR sequencing, so alpha and beta chains could not be paired.

The cysteine opens and the phenylalanine closes a CDR3 of 13 amino acids. Only CDR3 DNA remains: 39 bases, in frame from the first base. For CDR1 and CDR2, the germline V gene (reference sequence) lists LNHDA and SQIVND. V lost 5 bases and J lost 7 bases, and the count of bases not matched to a germline gene is 7. The protocol used for the library was 5' RACE. Sequencing was performed on a NextSeq 500. Unique molecular identifiers were attached to individual cDNA molecules in the TCR library protocol so that sequencing error and PCR bias could be corrected. Both TCR alpha and beta chains were sequenced, and tight co-correlation was observed between alpha and beta sequence abundances in each sample. The original pipeline was this. V gene, J gene and CDR3 annotation of TCR sequences was performed with Decombinator V4. TCRs were defined as expanded if a significant change between any two time points was detected under a Poisson model with p below 0.0001. TCR abundances were normalised to the total number of TCRs sequenced per sample and expressed as counts per million. TRAV1-2 paired with TRAJ12, TRAJ20 or TRAJ33 defined MAIT TCRs, while TRAV10 paired with TRAJ18 defined iNKT TCRs. VDJdb, accessed on 1 November 2021, was searched for TCRs annotated for CMV, EBV and SARS-CoV-2, and TCRs annotated for more than one antigen were excluded. TCRdb reworked the public reads: Q25 trimming with fastp, MiXCR clone assembly, productive beta chains retained. Rows are unified per CDR3 protein, each entry keeping the most common DNA and genes. The V and J calls were determined by TCRdb, not by the authors. For this sample there are tens of thousands of distinct CDR3 sequences; roughly 9.4% appear just once. Jointly, the top ten make up 5.5% to 7% of the sample.

As to this clonotype: The clone's antigen remains unknown. There are no base qualities to consult, and no much larger clone falls within one base.

A case-control design nested within a healthcare worker cohort in London, UK, was used, with weekly nasopharyngeal swab PCR tests and blood sampling performed. Healthcare workers were recruited between 23 and 31 March 2020, during the week of the UK lockdown, and were followed weekly for up to about 15 weeks. Findings and caveats that apply to the study as a whole: VDJdb matching was skewed toward anti-spike CD8 responses, so virus-specific expansions were likely underestimated and private and CD4 specificities were missed.

The specimen was whole blood. The chain was built from TRBV19 and TRBJ1-2; 7 bases in the middle match TRBD1. The sequence derives from an adult who was a healthcare worker with PCR-confirmed SARS-CoV-2 infection or an uninfected control (not recorded which). This receptor carries the CDR3 CASSATGDGGYTF. The bases read TGTGCCAGTAGTGCAACAGGGGATGGTGGCTACACCTTC.